In this sample, the clone carrying this T cell receptor beta chain turned up many times. Its matching antigen is unknown. Germline CDR1 and CDR2: SNHLY and FYNNEI. The CDR3 covers 19 residues. The J segment lost 0 bases and the V segment lost 4 bases, leaving 8 bases of the junction unmatched. This record belongs to a study of Graves' ophthalmopathy and Graves' hyperthyroidism. Overall study results and limits: Thyroid clonotypes that were expanded above 0.001 frequency mostly also appeared in blood.

Amplification targeted the TCR beta CDR3 regions, with RNA transcripts as the source material. An opening RT-PCR round employed HTBI primers and preceded a second-round multiplex PCR. MiXCR, run by TCRdb on the multiplex PCR reads, gives a single entry per CDR3 protein. The table shows some 520,000 distinct CDR3 sequences, with approximately 14% occurring only once. The chain combines TRBV2 with TRBJ2-6; 11 nucleotides line up with TRBD1. The sample was blood. The TCR was taken from a woman aged 25 to 39 with Graves' ophthalmopathy. Here the CDR3 DNA reads TGTGCCAGCAGTGCTCCGGGACAGGGGGGACCCTCTGGGGCCAACGTCCTGACTTTC. Its translation is CASSAPGQGGPSGANVLTF.